A single TCR beta chain is shown here with its context. The entry originates in a study of PD-1 and CTLA-4 blockade in melanoma. TCRdb's copy holds only in-frame clones and misses some; the assay was immunoSEQ multiplex PCR. Among about 32,000 clones listed, 88% were seen once. The germline CDR1 and CDR2 sequences are SGHDN and FVKESK. V was clipped by 3 bases and J by 3 bases, with 12 bases between them. CDR3 length: 16 amino acids. The clonotype comes from a human donor with melanoma. The specimen comprised CD8+ T cells from peripheral blood, sampled from a patient given anti-PD-1 treatment. The chain has TRBV14 and TRBJ1-6; D unclear. CDR3 region: CASSHPDGDYNSPLHF. As DNA, the CDR3 is TGTGCCAGCAGCCACCCGGACGGCGACTATAATTCACCCCTCCACTTT.